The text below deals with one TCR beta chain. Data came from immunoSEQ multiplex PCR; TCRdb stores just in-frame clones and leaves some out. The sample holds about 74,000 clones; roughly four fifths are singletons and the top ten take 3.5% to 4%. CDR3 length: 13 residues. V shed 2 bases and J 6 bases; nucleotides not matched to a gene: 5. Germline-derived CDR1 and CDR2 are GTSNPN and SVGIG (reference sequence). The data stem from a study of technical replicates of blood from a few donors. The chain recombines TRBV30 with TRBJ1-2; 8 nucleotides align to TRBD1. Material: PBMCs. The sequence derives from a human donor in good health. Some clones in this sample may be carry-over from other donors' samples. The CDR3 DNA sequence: TGTGCCTGGAGTTCAGGGGGCGCCGATGGCTACACCTTC. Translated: CAWSSGGADGYTF.